Listed below are T cell receptor beta chains from one sample, sequenced in a study of T cell responses to AZD1222 COVID-19 vaccine. The method was immunoSEQ multiplex PCR; TCRdb's version includes in-frame clones alone and lacks a portion of them. The repertoire has around 150,000 clones, 88% of them found once; the top ten carry less than 6.5%. The sequencing used peripheral blood, collected on day 0 of AZD1222 vaccination. The receptor source for this set is an adult in good health. Both conserved end residues are part of each CDR3. A D gene is named only where the DNA matches it firmly. The size of a clone is reported for some rows only, either as once, few or many, or as a class for expanded clones.

>-|TRBV28|-|TRBJ2-2
CAIGRGGTNTGELFF
TGTGCCATCGGCCGAGGCGGGACGAACACCGGGGAGCTGTTTTTT
>-|TRBV7-2|-|TRBJ1-2
CASSLSPANYGYTF
TGTGCCAGCAGCTTGTCCCCAGCTAACTATGGCTACACCTTC
>-|TRBV1|-|TRBJ2-5
CTSSHTGPTEETQYF
TGCACCAGCAGCCATACCGGGCCAACAGAAGAGACCCAGTACTTC
>-|TRBV14|-|TRBJ1-2
CASSQDFSYGYTF
TGTGCCAGCAGCCAAGATTTTTCCTATGGCTACACCTTC
>-|TRBV30|-|TRBJ1-1
CAWISSHRNTEAFF
TGTGCCTGGATAAGTTCCCACCGGAATACTGAAGCTTTCTTT
>TRBD1|TRBV28|-|TRBJ1-2
CASSSGGRGYTF
TGTGCCAGCAGTTCAGGGGGGCGGGGCTACACCTTC
>-|TRBV6-1|few|TRBJ2-7
CASSEGQGGRNEQYF
TGTGCCAGCAGTGAAGGTCAGGGGGGGAGGAACGAGCAGTACTTC
>TRBD1|TRBV27|-|TRBJ2-5
CASSTGQGVKTQYF
TGTGCCAGCAGTACGGGACAGGGAGTAAAGACCCAGTACTTC
>-|TRBV30|-|TRBJ1-2
CAATDTSLGEGYTF
TGTGCTGCGACAGATACCTCCTTAGGGGAGGGCTACACCTTC
>-|TRBV27|-|TRBJ1-5
CASSSQGQPQHF
TGTGCCAGCAGTTCACAGGGTCAGCCCCAGCATTTT
>TRBD1|TRBV28|-|TRBJ1-5
CASITYRDSYSNQPQHF
TGTGCCAGCATCACTTACCGGGACAGCTATAGCAATCAGCCCCAGCATTTT
>TRBD1|TRBV10-3|-|TRBJ2-6
CAIRGTGTGFNPGANVLTF
TGTGCCATCAGAGGGACCGGGACAGGGTTTAATCCTGGGGCCAACGTCCTGACTTTC
>-|TRBV7-9|-|TRBJ1-2
CASSPTETSYGYTF
TGTGCCAGCAGCCCTACTGAGACAAGCTATGGCTACACCTTC
>TRBD1|TRBV7-9|-|TRBJ1-3
CASTSSRGPGGNTIYF
TGTGCCAGCACCTCAAGCAGGGGGCCGGGTGGAAACACCATATATTTT
>TRBD2|TRBV5-5|-|TRBJ2-7
CASLPGGVPYEQYF
TGTGCCAGCCTACCCGGGGGGGTACCCTACGAGCAGTACTTC
>-|TRBV14|few|TRBJ1-2
CASSQEEDKRGANYGYTF
TGTGCCAGCAGCCAAGAGGAGGACAAAAGAGGAGCTAACTATGGCTACACCTTC
>-|TRBV12-3/TRBV12-4|-|TRBJ1-1
CASSFGDTEAFF
TGTGCCAGCAGTTTCGGGGACACTGAAGCTTTCTTT
>-|TRBV19|-|TRBJ2-7
CASRSSSSYEQYF
TGTGCCAGCAGGAGCTCCAGCTCCTACGAGCAGTACTTC
>TRBD2|TRBV5-4|once|TRBJ2-7
CASSAGLAGEGEQYF
TGTGCCAGCAGCGCGGGACTAGCGGGAGAGGGGGAGCAGTACTTC
>-|TRBV21-1|-|TRBJ2-7
CASSRTPKGGDEQYF
TGTGCCAGCAGCAGGACGCCCAAGGGGGGGGACGAGCAGTACTTC
>-|TRBV27|-|TRBJ2-6
CASSLRQPTGANVLTF
TGTGCCAGCAGTTTGAGGCAGCCCACTGGGGCCAACGTCCTGACTTTC
>TRBD1|TRBV7-3|-|TRBJ2-7
CASSLSGQPEQYF
TGTGCCAGCAGCTTATCGGGACAGCCAGAGCAGTACTTC
>-|TRBV5-8|-|TRBJ1-1
CASSLWRGTEAFF
TGTGCCAGCAGCTTGTGGCGGGGCACTGAAGCTTTCTTT
>-|TRBV2|-|TRBJ1-6
CASRQGENSPLHF
TGTGCCAGCAGACAGGGTGAAAATTCACCCCTCCACTTT
>TRBD1|TRBV14|-|TRBJ1-2
CASSQGIWTGGYGYTF
TGTGCCAGCAGCCAAGGAATTTGGACAGGCGGCTATGGCTACACCTTC
>-|TRBV9|-|TRBJ2-5
CASSVASGGGQETQYF
TGTGCCAGCAGCGTAGCGTCGGGGGGCGGGCAAGAGACCCAGTACTTC
>TRBD1|TRBV19|-|TRBJ2-2
CASSTMTGGLAGELFF
TGTGCCAGTAGTACCATGACAGGGGGCTTGGCCGGGGAGCTGTTTTTT
>TRBD1|TRBV5-4|-|TRBJ1-2
CASSLEGQEVYGYTF
TGTGCCAGCAGCTTGGAGGGACAGGAGGTTTATGGCTACACCTTC
>TRBD2|TRBV9|-|TRBJ2-3
CASSVDAGGPPSTDTQYF
TGTGCCAGCAGCGTAGATGCGGGGGGACCTCCGAGCACAGATACGCAGTATTTT
>-|TRBV18|-|TRBJ2-5
CASSPRGTQETQYF
TGTGCCAGCTCACCACGGGGGACCCAAGAGACCCAGTACTTC
>-|TRBV12-3/TRBV12-4|-|TRBJ1-4
CASSGEANEKLFF
TGTGCCAGCTCAGGGGAAGCTAATGAAAAACTGTTTTTT
>-|TRBV5-4|-|TRBJ2-2
CASSLAGVNTGELFF
TGTGCCAGCAGCTTGGCTGGAGTTAACACCGGGGAGCTGTTTTTT
>-|TRBV4-3|-|TRBJ1-2
CASSQEGEGSYGYTF
TGCGCCAGCAGCCAAGAAGGTGAGGGCTCGTATGGCTACACCTTC
>-|TRBV2|-|TRBJ1-5
CASLEGSGGNQPQHF
TGTGCCAGCCTAGAGGGATCCGGGGGCAATCAGCCCCAGCATTTT
>-|TRBV7-2|-|TRBJ1-1
CASKSDPYTEAFF
TGTGCCAGCAAGTCGGACCCTTACACTGAAGCTTTCTTT